This T cell receptor beta chain was sequenced in a study of blood T cell repertoires in COVID-19 (dated by TCRdb to the early 2020s). Study-wide context: Samples from collaborators originated in the United States, Italy and Spain and spanned both the acute and convalescent phases of COVID-19. HLA class I and class II types, where available, came from metadata supplied by the sample provider rather than from assay-based typing. Nearly every sample came with metadata listing a de-identified subject ID, COVID-19 status, age in years and sex. The material from the prospective study consisted of cDNA or gDNA derived from T cells, B-cell-depleted T cells, or PBMCs. A freely available public database, intended as a resource for researchers studying the immune response to SARS-CoV-2, is where the repertoires were released. Samples were obtained from the ongoing ImmuneRACE study (first 160 participants) and from about 1,300 subjects provided by 6 global collaborators. Subjects who had been exposed to COVID-19, were actively infected with it, or had recovered from it provided the deeply sampled blood TCRbeta repertoires that made up the dataset.

The CDR1 and CDR2 encoded by the germline V gene (reference sequence) are LGHDT and YNNKEL. The CDR3 starts with the cysteine, ends with the phenylalanine, and has 16 residues. The only DNA kept is the CDR3, 48 bases in frame from the first base. The germline V end is reduced by 5 bases and the J end by 5 bases; junction bases left unmatched: 11. Whole blood was collected in K2EDTA tubes by collaborating institutions according to the institutions' own protocols. For TCRbeta analysis, collaborators shipped samples as frozen whole blood, isolated PBMCs, or DNA extracted from either of those sample types. To note about this clone: There is no known antigen for this receptor. Per-base qualities were not stored, and no clone one base away is much larger.

On the study overall, not on this receptor specifically: The amount of clinical and demographic metadata varied by source and participant and was provided uncurated.

TCRbeta CDR3 regions were amplified from genomic DNA by means of the immunoSEQ Assay, a bias-controlled multiplex PCR. Processing in the source paper ran as follows. Nucleated cell counts per sample were estimated from amplification of reference gene primers within the assay. To quantify the absolute abundance of each unique TCRbeta CDR3 rearrangement, sequence reads were collapsed and filtered. For each sample, productive Simpson clonality was calculated by taking the square root of Simpson's diversity index across productive rearrangements. TCRdb's version of the immuneACCESS table is confined to in-frame rearrangements and falls short of the full clone set. An unresolved V gene accounts for under half of the shortfall where checked; the remainder is of unknown origin. The D gene and trimming were derived from the DNA, and the V and J assignments and clone size from that table. This sample lists about 68,000 clones; about nine tenths were detected once. Roughly 8.8% of the sample lies in the top ten.

The receptor was derived from a man aged 25-40 years with acute or convalescent COVID-19. The chain is encoded by TRBV3-1 (or the pseudogene TRBV3-2) joined to TRBJ2-7, with TRBD1 matching 11 junction bases. Source material: peripheral blood. The CDR3: CASSFPPGTGGNEQYF. Here is the DNA: TGTGCCAGCAGCTTTCCTCCGGGGACAGGGGGAAACGAGCAGTACTTC.